This T cell receptor beta chain comes out of a study of control samples from healthy donors and cancer patients. Libraries were prepared by immunoSEQ multiplex PCR; TCRdb keeps only in-frame clonotypes and omits some of them. The sample holds 94,000 or so clones, roughly 83% seen once. This CDR3 region has 15 residues. The germline gives CDR1 SGHAT, CDR2 FQDESV (reference sequence). V shed 5 bases and J 6 bases; nucleotides not matched to a gene: 10. The TCR sequence derives from an older man with lung cancer. What was sequenced was PBMCs. The chain joins TRBV11-1 to TRBJ2-3; 8 nucleotides match TRBD1. The chain's CDR3 is CASSPVSGGGDTQYF. In DNA, the CDR3 is TGTGCCAGCAGCCCAGTTTCAGGGGGCGGTGATACGCAGTATTTT.